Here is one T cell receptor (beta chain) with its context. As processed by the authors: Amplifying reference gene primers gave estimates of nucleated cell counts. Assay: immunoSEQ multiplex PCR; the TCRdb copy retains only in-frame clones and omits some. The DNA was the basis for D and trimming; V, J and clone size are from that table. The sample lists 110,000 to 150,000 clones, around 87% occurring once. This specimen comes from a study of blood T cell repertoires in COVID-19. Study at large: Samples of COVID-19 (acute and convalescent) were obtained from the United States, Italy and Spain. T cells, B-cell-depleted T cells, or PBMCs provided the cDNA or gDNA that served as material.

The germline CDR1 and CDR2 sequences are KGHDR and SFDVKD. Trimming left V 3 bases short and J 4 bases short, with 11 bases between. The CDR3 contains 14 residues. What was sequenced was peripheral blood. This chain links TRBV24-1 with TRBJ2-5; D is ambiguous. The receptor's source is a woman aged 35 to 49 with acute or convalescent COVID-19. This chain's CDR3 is CATSDPNSLETQYF. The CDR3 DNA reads TGTGCCACCAGTGATCCGAATAGCTTAGAGACCCAGTACTTC.